This paragraph covers one TCR beta chain sequence. Its antigen remains unidentified. This specimen comes from a study of cytomegalovirus exposure and HLA in healthy donors. Study outcomes and limitations: Cytomegalovirus-associated status was assigned to more than 150 TCR beta chains.

Researchers ran the PCR with 60 Vbeta and 13 Jbeta primers. Assay used: immunoSEQ multiplex PCR; TCRdb lists only in-frame clones, some missing. Of some 140,000 clones in the sample, around 80% were seen once. Trimming pared 4 bases from V and 1 base from J, leaving 8 bases between. Germline loops: CDR1 SGHRS, CDR2 YFSETQ. CDR3 size: 14 residues. Sequencing was done on a sample of PBMCs. V gene TRBV5-1 combines with J gene TRBJ2-2; D may be TRBD1 (5 bases). This sequence was found in a man aged 25-45 years in good health and CMV-seropositive. The CDR3 DNA reads TGCGCCAGCAGCGCCAGGGAGAACACCGGGGAGCTGTTTTTT. Its protein is CASSARENTGELFF.